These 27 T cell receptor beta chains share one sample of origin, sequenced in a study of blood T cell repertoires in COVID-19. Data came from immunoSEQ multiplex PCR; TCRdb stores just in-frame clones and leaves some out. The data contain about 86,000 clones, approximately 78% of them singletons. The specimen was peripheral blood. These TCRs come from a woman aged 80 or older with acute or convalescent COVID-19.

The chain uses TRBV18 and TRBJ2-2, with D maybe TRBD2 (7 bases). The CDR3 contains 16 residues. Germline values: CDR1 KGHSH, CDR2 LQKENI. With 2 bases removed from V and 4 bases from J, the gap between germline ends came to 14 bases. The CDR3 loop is CASSPGGALSTGELFF. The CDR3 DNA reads TGTGCCAGCTCACCAGGGGGGGCGCTCAGCACCGGGGAGCTGTTTTTT.

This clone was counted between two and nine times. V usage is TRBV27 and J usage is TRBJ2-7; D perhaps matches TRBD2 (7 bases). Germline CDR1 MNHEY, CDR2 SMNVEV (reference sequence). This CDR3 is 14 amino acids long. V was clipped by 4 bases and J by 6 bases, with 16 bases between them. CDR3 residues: CASSWTAGGLEQYF. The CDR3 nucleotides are TGTGCCAGCAGTTGGACGGCCGGGGGGCTCGAGCAGTACTTC.

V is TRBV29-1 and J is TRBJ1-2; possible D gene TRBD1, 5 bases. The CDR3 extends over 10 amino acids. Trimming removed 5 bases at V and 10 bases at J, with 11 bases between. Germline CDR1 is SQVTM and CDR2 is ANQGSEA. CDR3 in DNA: TGCAGCGTTCAGGGAGGGGACTACACCTTC. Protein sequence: CSVQGGDYTF.

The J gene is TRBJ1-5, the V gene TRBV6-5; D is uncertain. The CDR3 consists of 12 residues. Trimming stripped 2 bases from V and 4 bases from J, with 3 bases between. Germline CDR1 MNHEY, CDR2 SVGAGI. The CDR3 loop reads CASSYRNQPQHF. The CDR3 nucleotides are TGTGCCAGCAGTTACCGGAATCAGCCCCAGCATTTT.

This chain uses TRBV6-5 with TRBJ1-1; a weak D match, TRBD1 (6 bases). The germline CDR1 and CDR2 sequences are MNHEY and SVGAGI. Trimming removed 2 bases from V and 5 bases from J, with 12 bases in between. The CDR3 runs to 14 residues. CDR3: CASSYTQGLTEAFF. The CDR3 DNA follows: TGTGCCAGCAGTTACACGCAGGGGCTTACTGAAGCTTTCTTT.

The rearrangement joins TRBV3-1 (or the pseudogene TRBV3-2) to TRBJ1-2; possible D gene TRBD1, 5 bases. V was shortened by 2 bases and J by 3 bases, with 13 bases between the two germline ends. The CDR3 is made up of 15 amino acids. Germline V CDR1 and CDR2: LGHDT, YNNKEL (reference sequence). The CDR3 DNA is TGTGCCAGCAGCCAAAAAAGCAGGGTTGACTATGGCTACACCTTC. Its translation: CASSQKSRVDYGYTF.

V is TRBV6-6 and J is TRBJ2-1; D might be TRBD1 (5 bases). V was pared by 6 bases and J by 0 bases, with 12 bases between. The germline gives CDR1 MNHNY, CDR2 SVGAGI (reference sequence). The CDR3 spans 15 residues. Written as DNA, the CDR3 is TGTGCCAGCAGCAGAACCAGGGACTCCTACAATGAGCAGTTCTTC. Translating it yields CASSRTRDSYNEQFF.

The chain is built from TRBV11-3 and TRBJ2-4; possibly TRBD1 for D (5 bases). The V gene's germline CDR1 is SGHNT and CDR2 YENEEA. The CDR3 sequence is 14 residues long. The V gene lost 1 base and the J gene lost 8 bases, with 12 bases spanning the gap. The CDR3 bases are TGTGCCAGCAGCTTAGGACACTTAGGGGACATTCAGTACTTC. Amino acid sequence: CASSLGHLGDIQYF.

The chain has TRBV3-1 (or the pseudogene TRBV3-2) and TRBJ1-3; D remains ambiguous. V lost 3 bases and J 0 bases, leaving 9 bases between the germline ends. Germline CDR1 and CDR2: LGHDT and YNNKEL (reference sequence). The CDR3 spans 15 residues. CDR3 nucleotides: TGTGCCAGCAGCCAGGAGAGGAACTCTGGAAACACCATATATTTT. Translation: CASSQERNSGNTIYF.

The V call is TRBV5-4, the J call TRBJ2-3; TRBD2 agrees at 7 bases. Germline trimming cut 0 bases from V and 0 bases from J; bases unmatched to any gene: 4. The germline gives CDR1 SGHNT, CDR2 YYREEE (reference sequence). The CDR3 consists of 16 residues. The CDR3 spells CASSLAGGYSTDTQYF. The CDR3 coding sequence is TGTGCCAGCAGCTTGGCCGGGGGGTATAGCACAGATACGCAGTATTTT.

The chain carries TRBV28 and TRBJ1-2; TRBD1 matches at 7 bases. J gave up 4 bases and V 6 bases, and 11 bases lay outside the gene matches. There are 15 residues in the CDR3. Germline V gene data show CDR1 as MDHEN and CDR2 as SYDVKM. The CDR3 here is CASRGTGASGYGYTF. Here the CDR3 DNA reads TGTGCCAGCAGGGGAACAGGGGCTTCGGGCTATGGCTACACCTTC.

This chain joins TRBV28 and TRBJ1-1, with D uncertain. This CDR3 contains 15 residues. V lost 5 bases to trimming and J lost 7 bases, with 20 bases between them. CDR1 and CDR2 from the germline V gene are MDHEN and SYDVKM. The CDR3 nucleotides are TGTGCCAGCAGTCCCCATGTGGAGGGATTCGGTGAAGCTTTCTTT. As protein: CASSPHVEGFGEAFF.

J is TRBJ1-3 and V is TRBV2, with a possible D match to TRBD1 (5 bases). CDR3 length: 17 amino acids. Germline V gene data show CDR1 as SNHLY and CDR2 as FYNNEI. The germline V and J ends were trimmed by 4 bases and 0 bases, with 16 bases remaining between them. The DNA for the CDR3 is TGTGCCAGCAGTGGTGCGGGGGGTCCTCGCTCTGGAAACACCATATATTTT. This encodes CASSGAGGPRSGNTIYF.

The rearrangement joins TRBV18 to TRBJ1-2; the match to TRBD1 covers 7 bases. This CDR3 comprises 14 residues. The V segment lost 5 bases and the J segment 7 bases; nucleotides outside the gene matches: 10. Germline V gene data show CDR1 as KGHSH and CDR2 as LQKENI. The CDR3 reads CASSTSTGESGYTF. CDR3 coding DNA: TGTGCCAGCTCAACCTCAACAGGGGAAAGTGGCTACACCTTC.

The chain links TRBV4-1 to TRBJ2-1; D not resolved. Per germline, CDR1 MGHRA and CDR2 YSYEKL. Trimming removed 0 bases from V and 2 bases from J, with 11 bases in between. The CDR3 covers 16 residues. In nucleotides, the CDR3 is TGCGCCAGCAGCCAAGATCCCGGGTTCACCTACAATGAGCAGTTCTTC. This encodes CASSQDPGFTYNEQFF.

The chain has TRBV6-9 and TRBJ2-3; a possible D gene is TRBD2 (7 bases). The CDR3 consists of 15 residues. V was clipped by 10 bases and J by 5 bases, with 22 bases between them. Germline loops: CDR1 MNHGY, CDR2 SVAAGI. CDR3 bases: TGTGCCATCCCCTCGCGGGGGCTTAGGGGAGATACGCAGTATTTT. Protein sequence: CAIPSRGLRGDTQYF.

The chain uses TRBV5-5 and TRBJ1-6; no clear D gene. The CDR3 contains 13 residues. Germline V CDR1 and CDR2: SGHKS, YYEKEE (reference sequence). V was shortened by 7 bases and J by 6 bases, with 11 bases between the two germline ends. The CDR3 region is CASRLGSNSPLHF. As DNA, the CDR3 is TGTGCCAGCCGCCTTGGGAGTAATTCACCCCTCCACTTT.

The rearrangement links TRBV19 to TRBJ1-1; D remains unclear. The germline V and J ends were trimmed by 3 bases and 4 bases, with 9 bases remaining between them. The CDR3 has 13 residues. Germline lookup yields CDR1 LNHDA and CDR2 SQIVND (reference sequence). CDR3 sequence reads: CASSIRRGTEAFF. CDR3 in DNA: TGTGCCAGTAGTATCCGGCGGGGCACTGAAGCTTTCTTT.

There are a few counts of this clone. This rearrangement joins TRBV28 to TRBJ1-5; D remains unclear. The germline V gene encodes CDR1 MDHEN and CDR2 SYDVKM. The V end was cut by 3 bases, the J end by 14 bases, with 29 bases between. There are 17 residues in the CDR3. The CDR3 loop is CASSFRLHQSSPLGEHF. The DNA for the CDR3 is TGTGCCAGCAGTTTCCGCCTGCACCAGAGCAGCCCTCTGGGCGAGCATTTT.

This chain's CDR3 is CASSGRTGYDEQYF. DNA of the CDR3: TGTGCCAGCAGTGGACGGACAGGGTACGACGAGCAGTACTTC. This sequence joins TRBV25-1 and TRBJ2-7; TRBD1 matches at 8 bases. The CDR3 extends over 14 amino acids. Trimming took 4 bases from V and 5 from J; bases not matched to a gene: 7. Germline V gene data show CDR1 as MGHDK and CDR2 as SYGVNS.

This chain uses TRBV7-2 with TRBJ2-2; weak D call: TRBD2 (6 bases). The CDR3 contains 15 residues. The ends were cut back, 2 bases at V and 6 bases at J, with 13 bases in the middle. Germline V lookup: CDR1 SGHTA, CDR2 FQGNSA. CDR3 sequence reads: CASSLQGGPAGELFF. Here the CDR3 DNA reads TGTGCCAGCAGCTTACAAGGAGGGCCTGCCGGGGAGCTGTTTTTT.

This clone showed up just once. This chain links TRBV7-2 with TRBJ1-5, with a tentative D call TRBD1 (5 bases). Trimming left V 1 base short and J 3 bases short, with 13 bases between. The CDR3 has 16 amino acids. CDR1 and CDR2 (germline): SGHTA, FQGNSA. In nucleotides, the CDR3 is TGTGCCAGCAGCTTAGGGGCAGGGAGGGTCAATCAGCCCCAGCATTTT. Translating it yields CASSLGAGRVNQPQHF.

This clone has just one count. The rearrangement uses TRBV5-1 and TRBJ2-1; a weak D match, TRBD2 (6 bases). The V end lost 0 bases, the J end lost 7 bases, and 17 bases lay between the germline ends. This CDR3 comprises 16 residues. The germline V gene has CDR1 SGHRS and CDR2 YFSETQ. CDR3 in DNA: TGCGCCAGCAGCTTGGAGCCGCCGGGAGTGGGAAATGAGCAGTTCTTC. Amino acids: CASSLEPPGVGNEQFF.

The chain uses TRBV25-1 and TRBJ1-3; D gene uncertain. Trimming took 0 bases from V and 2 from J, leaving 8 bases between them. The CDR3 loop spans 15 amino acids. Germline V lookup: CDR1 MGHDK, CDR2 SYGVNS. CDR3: CASSEYFGTGNTIYF. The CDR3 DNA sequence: TGTGCCAGCAGTGAATATTTCGGGACTGGAAACACCATATATTTT.

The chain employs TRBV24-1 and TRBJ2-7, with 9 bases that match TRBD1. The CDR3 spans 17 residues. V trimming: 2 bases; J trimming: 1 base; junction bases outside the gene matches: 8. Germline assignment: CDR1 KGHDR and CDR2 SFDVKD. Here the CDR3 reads CATSDSARQGGSYEQYF. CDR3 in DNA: TGTGCCACCAGTGATTCAGCGCGACAGGGGGGTTCCTACGAGCAGTACTTC.

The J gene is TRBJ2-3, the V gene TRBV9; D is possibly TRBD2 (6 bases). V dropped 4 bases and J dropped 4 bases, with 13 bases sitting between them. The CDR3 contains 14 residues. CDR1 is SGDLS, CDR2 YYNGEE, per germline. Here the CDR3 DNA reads TGTGCCAGCAGCCCCGGGGGAGGTCCAGATACGCAGTATTTT. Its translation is CASSPGGGPDTQYF. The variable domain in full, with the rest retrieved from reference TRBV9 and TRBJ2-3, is DSGVTQTPKHLITATGQRVTLRCSPRSGDLSVYWYQQSLDQGLQFLIQYYNGEERAKGNILERFSAQQFPDLHSELNLSSLELGDSALYFCASSPGGGPDTQYFGPGTRLTVL.

CDR3 protein: CASSRRQGGSGDEQFF. CDR3 DNA: TGTGCCAGCAGCCGGCGACAGGGGGGAAGTGGGGATGAGCAGTTCTTC. The chain couples TRBV3-1 (or the pseudogene TRBV3-2) to TRBJ2-1; TRBD1 matches 9 bases. The trim removed 4 bases at V and 8 bases at J, leaving 12 bases unmatched. This CDR3 contains 16 residues. Per the germline V gene, CDR1 is LGHDT and CDR2 is YNNKEL (reference sequence).